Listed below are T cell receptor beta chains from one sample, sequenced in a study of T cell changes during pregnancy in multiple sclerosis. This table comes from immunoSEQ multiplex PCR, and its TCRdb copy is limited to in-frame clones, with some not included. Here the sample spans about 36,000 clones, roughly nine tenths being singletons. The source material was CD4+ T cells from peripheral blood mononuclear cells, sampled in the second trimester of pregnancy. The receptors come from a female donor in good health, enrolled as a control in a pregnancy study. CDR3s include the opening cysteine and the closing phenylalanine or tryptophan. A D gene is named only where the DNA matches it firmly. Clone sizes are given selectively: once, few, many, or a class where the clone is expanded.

CDR3aa: CASSLGGSGDYKETQYF; CDR3nt: TGCGCCAGCAGCTTGGGTGGTAGCGGGGACTACAAAGAGACCCAGTACTTC; j_gene: TRBJ2-5; d_gene: TRBD2; v_gene: TRBV5-1; abundance: NA
CDR3aa: CASRGDMNTEAFF; CDR3nt: TGTGCCTCACGAGGGGACATGAACACTGAAGCTTTCTTT; j_gene: TRBJ1-1; d_gene: NA; v_gene: TRBV6-1; abundance: NA
CDR3aa: CASSRLAGVVYEQYF; CDR3nt: TGTGCCAGCAGTCGACTAGCGGGAGTAGTATACGAGCAGTACTTC; j_gene: TRBJ2-7; d_gene: TRBD2; v_gene: TRBV6-5; abundance: NA
CDR3aa: CASSDLLVGVTQYF; CDR3nt: TGTGCCAGCAGTGATTTACTAGTAGGTGTGACCCAGTACTTC; j_gene: TRBJ2-5; d_gene: NA; v_gene: TRBV2; abundance: NA
CDR3aa: CASRKSGGGRSEQFF; CDR3nt: TGTGCCAGCAGAAAAAGCGGGGGCGGTCGGAGTGAGCAGTTCTTC; j_gene: TRBJ2-1; d_gene: TRBD2; v_gene: TRBV7-3; abundance: NA
CDR3aa: CASSFGTGNNEQFF; CDR3nt: TGCGCCAGCAGCTTCGGGACAGGGAACAATGAGCAGTTCTTC; j_gene: TRBJ2-1; d_gene: TRBD1; v_gene: TRBV5-1; abundance: NA
CDR3aa: CASTDTYNSPLHF; CDR3nt: TGTGCCAGCACGGACACCTATAATTCACCCCTCCACTTT; j_gene: TRBJ1-6; d_gene: NA; v_gene: TRBV5-6; abundance: NA
CDR3aa: CASSYETGKYNEQFF; CDR3nt: TGTGCCAGCAGTTATGAGACAGGGAAATACAATGAGCAGTTCTTC; j_gene: TRBJ2-1; d_gene: TRBD1; v_gene: TRBV6-5; abundance: NA
CDR3aa: CASSSTSGATDTQYF; CDR3nt: TGCGCCAGCAGCTCGACTAGCGGGGCCACAGATACGCAGTATTTT; j_gene: TRBJ2-3; d_gene: TRBD2; v_gene: TRBV5-1; abundance: NA
CDR3aa: CASSLEQINTEAFF; CDR3nt: TGTGCCAGCAGCTTAGAACAGATTAACACTGAAGCTTTCTTT; j_gene: TRBJ1-1; d_gene: NA; v_gene: TRBV7-2; abundance: NA
CDR3aa: CASSFGLADQETQYF; CDR3nt: TGTGCCAGCAGCTTTGGCCTAGCGGACCAAGAGACCCAGTACTTC; j_gene: TRBJ2-5; d_gene: TRBD2; v_gene: TRBV7-9; abundance: NA
CDR3aa: CASSPGGPGNTIYF; CDR3nt: TGTGCCAGCAGCCCAGGAGGGCCAGGAAACACCATATATTTT; j_gene: TRBJ1-3; d_gene: NA; v_gene: TRBV7-8; abundance: NA
CDR3aa: CASTWRGLNEQYF; CDR3nt: TGTGCCAGCACCTGGCGAGGGCTCAACGAGCAGTACTTC; j_gene: TRBJ2-7; d_gene: NA; v_gene: TRBV5-6; abundance: once
CDR3aa: CASSLRQGGEAFF; CDR3nt: TGTGCCAGCAGCCTTCGACAGGGTGGTGAAGCTTTCTTT; j_gene: TRBJ1-1; d_gene: TRBD1; v_gene: TRBV7-3; abundance: NA
CDR3aa: CASGYRGYNEQFF; CDR3nt: TGTGCCAGCGGCTACAGGGGTTACAATGAGCAGTTCTTC; j_gene: TRBJ2-1; d_gene: TRBD1; v_gene: TRBV28; abundance: NA
CDR3aa: CASSLGTGWSGELFF; CDR3nt: TGTGCCAGCAGCTTAGGGACAGGGTGGAGCGGGGAGCTGTTTTTT; j_gene: TRBJ2-2; d_gene: TRBD1; v_gene: TRBV7-6; abundance: NA
CDR3aa: CASSQVRDEQFF; CDR3nt: TGCGCCAGCAGCCAAGTGAGGGATGAGCAGTTCTTC; j_gene: TRBJ2-1; d_gene: NA; v_gene: TRBV4-1; abundance: NA
CDR3aa: CASSLRQGDEQYF; CDR3nt: TGTGCCAGCAGCTTAAGGCAGGGCGACGAGCAGTACTTC; j_gene: TRBJ2-7; d_gene: NA; v_gene: TRBV11-3; abundance: NA
CDR3aa: CASSPFSGNTIYF; CDR3nt: TGTGCCAGCTCACCCTTCTCTGGAAACACCATATATTTT; j_gene: TRBJ1-3; d_gene: NA; v_gene: TRBV18; abundance: NA
CDR3aa: CAISEGQDSGNTIYF; CDR3nt: TGTGCCATCAGTGAGGGACAGGACTCTGGAAACACCATATATTTT; j_gene: TRBJ1-3; d_gene: TRBD1; v_gene: TRBV10-3; abundance: once
CDR3aa: CASSIGPESEQFF; CDR3nt: TGTGCCAGTAGTATAGGGCCGGAGAGTGAGCAGTTCTTC; j_gene: TRBJ2-1; d_gene: NA; v_gene: TRBV19; abundance: NA
CDR3aa: CASSMGALGQLNTGELFF; CDR3nt: TGTGCCAGTAGTATGGGGGCATTGGGGCAGCTGAACACCGGGGAGCTGTTTTTT; j_gene: TRBJ2-2; d_gene: NA; v_gene: TRBV19; abundance: NA
CDR3aa: CASSTRVAGRFTEAFF; CDR3nt: TGTGCCAGCTCAACCAGGGTCGCGGGGCGTTTCACTGAAGCTTTCTTT; j_gene: TRBJ1-1; d_gene: NA; v_gene: TRBV18; abundance: NA
CDR3aa: CASSDTRLGGNTIYF; CDR3nt: TGTGCCAGCAGCGATACGCGGCTCGGTGGAAACACCATATATTTT; j_gene: TRBJ1-3; d_gene: NA; v_gene: TRBV6-1; abundance: NA
CDR3aa: CVSRGQASGNTIYF; CDR3nt: TGTGTAAGCAGGGGGCAGGCCTCTGGAAACACCATATATTTT; j_gene: TRBJ1-3; d_gene: TRBD1; v_gene: TRBV6-6; abundance: NA
CDR3aa: CASSPTLARDTQYF; CDR3nt: TGTGCCAGCTCACCAACACTAGCGAGGGATACGCAGTATTTT; j_gene: TRBJ2-3; d_gene: TRBD2; v_gene: TRBV18; abundance: NA
CDR3aa: CASDNRGGGETQYF; CDR3nt: TGTGCCAGCGACAATCGAGGGGGGGGAGAGACCCAGTACTTC; j_gene: TRBJ2-5; d_gene: NA; v_gene: TRBV28; abundance: NA
CDR3aa: CASSKDRVNTEAFF; CDR3nt: TGTGCCAGTAGTAAGGACAGAGTGAACACTGAAGCTTTCTTT; j_gene: TRBJ1-1; d_gene: NA; v_gene: TRBV19; abundance: NA
CDR3aa: CASSIDHRTSVNEQFF; CDR3nt: TGTGCCAGTAGTATCGATCACAGGACTAGCGTTAATGAGCAGTTCTTC; j_gene: TRBJ2-1; d_gene: TRBD2; v_gene: TRBV19; abundance: NA
CDR3aa: CASSLAQGAGEQYF; CDR3nt: TGTGCCAGCAGCTTGGCACAGGGGGCTGGTGAGCAGTACTTC; j_gene: TRBJ2-7; d_gene: TRBD1; v_gene: TRBV5-4; abundance: NA
CDR3aa: CASGKDRLVNTEAFF; CDR3nt: TGTGCCAGCGGAAAGGACAGACTGGTGAACACTGAAGCTTTCTTT; j_gene: TRBJ1-1; d_gene: NA; v_gene: TRBV28; abundance: NA
CDR3aa: CASSVGPLAGVDNEQFF; CDR3nt: TGTGCCAGCAGCGTAGGGCCACTAGCGGGGGTCGACAATGAGCAGTTCTTC; j_gene: TRBJ2-1; d_gene: TRBD2; v_gene: TRBV9; abundance: NA
CDR3aa: CASSLNQGTTEAFF; CDR3nt: TGTGCCAGCAGTCTTAACCAGGGGACCACTGAAGCTTTCTTT; j_gene: TRBJ1-1; d_gene: NA; v_gene: TRBV28; abundance: NA
CDR3aa: CASSLVTSGVNEQFF; CDR3nt: TGTGCCAGCAGCTTGGTAACTAGCGGGGTCAATGAGCAGTTCTTC; j_gene: TRBJ2-1; d_gene: TRBD2; v_gene: TRBV11-3; abundance: NA
CDR3aa: CASTEGQHKPGNTIYF; CDR3nt: TGTGCCAGCACCGAGGGACAGCACAAACCCGGAAACACCATATATTTT; j_gene: TRBJ1-3; d_gene: TRBD1; v_gene: TRBV9; abundance: NA
CDR3aa: CASSLPHGLVGRDEQFF; CDR3nt: TGTGCCAGCAGTCTTCCCCATGGACTAGTGGGTAGGGATGAGCAGTTCTTC; j_gene: TRBJ2-1; d_gene: TRBD2; v_gene: TRBV7-8; abundance: once